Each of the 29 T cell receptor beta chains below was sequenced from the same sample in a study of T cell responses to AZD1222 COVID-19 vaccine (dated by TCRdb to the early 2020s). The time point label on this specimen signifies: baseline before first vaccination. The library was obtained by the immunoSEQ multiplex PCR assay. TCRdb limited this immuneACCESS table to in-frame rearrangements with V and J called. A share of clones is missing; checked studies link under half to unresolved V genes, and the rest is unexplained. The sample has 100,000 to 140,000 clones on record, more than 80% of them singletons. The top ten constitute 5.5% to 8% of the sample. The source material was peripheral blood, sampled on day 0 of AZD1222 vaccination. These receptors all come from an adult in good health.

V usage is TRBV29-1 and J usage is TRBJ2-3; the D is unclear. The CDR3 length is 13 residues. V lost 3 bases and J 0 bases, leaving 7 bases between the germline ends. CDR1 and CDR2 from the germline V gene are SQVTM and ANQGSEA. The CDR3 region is CSVDADSTDTQYF. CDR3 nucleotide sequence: TGCAGCGTTGACGCTGACAGCACAGATACGCAGTATTTT.

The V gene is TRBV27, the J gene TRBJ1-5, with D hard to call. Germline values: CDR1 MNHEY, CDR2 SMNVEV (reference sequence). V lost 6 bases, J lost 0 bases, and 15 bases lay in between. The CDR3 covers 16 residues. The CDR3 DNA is TGTGCCAGCAGGTCAAACGGCCGTTATAGCAATCAGCCCCAGCATTTT. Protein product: CASRSNGRYSNQPQHF.

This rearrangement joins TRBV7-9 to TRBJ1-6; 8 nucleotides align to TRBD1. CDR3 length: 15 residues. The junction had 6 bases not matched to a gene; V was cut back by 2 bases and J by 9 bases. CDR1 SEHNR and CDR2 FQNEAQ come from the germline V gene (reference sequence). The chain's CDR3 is CASSLLSGGGSPLHF. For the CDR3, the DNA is TGTGCCAGCAGCTTACTTTCAGGGGGCGGTTCACCCCTCCACTTT. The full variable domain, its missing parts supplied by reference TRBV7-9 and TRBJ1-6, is DTGVSQNPRHKITKRGQNVTFRCDPISEHNRLYWYRQTLGQGPEFLTYFQNEAQLEKSRLLSDRFSAERPKGSFSTLEIQRTEQGDSAMYLCASSLLSGGGSPLHFGNGTRLTVT.

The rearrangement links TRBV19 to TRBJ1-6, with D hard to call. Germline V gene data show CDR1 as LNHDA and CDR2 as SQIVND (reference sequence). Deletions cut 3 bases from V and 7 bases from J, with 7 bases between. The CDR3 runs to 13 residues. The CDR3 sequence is CASSMSPNSPLHF. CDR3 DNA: TGTGCCAGTAGTATGTCCCCGAATTCACCCCTCCACTTT. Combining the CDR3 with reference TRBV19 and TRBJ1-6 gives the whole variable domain DGGITQSPKYLFRKEGQNVTLSCEQNLNHDAMYWYRQDPGQGLRLIYYSQIVNDFQKGDIAEGYSVSREKKESFPLTVTSAQKNPTAFYLCASSMSPNSPLHFGNGTRLTVT.

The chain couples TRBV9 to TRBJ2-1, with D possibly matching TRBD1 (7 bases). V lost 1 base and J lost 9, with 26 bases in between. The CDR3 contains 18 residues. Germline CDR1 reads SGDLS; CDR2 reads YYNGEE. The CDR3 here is CASSVSGQVGSGGTEQFF. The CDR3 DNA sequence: TGTGCCAGCAGCGTATCCGGGCAAGTGGGGTCAGGGGGGACTGAGCAGTTCTTC.

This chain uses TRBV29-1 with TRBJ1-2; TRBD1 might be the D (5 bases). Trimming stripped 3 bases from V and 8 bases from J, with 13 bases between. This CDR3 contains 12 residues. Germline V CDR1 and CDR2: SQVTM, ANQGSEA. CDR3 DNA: TGCAGCGTTGATAGTAGTAGGGACGGCTACACCTTC. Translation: CSVDSSRDGYTF.

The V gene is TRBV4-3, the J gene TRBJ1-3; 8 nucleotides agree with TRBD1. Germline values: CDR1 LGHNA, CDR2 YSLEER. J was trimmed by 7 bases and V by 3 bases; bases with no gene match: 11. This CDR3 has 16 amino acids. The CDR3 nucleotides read TGCGCCAGCAGCCAGGCTATCCAGGGGGCGGTCAACACCATATATTTT. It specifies CASSQAIQGAVNTIYF.

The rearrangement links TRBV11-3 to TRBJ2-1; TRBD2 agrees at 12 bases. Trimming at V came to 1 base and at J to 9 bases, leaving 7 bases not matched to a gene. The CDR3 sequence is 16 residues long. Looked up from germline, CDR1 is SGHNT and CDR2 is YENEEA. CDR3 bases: TGTGCCAGCAGCTTAGGCCTAGCGGGAGGGCAACCTGAGCAGTTCTTC. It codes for CASSLGLAGGQPEQFF.

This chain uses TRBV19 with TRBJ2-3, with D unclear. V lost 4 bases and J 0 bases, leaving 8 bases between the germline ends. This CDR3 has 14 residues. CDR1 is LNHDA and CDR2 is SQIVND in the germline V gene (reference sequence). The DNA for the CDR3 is TGTGCCAGTAGTAGCCGGCCTAGCACAGATACGCAGTATTTT. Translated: CASSSRPSTDTQYF.

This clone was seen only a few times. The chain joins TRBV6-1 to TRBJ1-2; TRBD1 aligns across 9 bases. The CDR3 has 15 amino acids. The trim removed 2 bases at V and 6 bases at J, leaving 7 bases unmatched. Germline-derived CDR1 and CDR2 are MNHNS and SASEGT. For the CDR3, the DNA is TGTGCCAGCAGTGAAAGACAGGGGGTGGGGAATGGCTACACCTTC. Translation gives CASSERQGVGNGYTF.

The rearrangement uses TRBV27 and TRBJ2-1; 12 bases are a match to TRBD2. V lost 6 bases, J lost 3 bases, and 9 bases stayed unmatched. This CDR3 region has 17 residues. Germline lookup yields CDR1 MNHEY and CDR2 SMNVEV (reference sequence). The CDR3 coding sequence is TGTGCCAGCAGAGAAACACTAGCGGGAGGTCACTACAATGAGCAGTTCTTC. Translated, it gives CASRETLAGGHYNEQFF.

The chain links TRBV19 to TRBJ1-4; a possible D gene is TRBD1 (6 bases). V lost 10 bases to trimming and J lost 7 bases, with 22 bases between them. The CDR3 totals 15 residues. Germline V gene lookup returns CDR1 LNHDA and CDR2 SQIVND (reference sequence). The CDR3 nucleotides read TGTGCCACCCAACCGTACACAGGGACGAGTGAAAAACTGTTTTTT. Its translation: CATQPYTGTSEKLFF.

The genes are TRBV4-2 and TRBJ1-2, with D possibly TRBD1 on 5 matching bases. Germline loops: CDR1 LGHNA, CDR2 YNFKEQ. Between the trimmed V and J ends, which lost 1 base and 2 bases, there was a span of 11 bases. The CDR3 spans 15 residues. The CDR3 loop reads CASSQVSGTNYGYTF. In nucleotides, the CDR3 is TGTGCCAGCAGCCAAGTGTCAGGGACCAACTATGGCTACACCTTC.

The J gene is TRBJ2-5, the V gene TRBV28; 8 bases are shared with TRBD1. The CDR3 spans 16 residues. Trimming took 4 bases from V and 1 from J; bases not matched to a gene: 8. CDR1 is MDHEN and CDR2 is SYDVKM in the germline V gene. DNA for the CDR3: TGTGCCAGCAGTTCACGGACAGGGCACTTCCAAGAGACCCAGTACTTC. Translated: CASSSRTGHFQETQYF.

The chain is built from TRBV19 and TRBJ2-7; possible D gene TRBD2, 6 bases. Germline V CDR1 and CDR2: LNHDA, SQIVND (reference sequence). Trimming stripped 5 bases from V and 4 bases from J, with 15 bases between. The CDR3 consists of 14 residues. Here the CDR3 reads CASSPLTSSYEQYF. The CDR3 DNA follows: TGTGCCAGTAGTCCTTTAACTAGCTCTTACGAGCAGTACTTC.

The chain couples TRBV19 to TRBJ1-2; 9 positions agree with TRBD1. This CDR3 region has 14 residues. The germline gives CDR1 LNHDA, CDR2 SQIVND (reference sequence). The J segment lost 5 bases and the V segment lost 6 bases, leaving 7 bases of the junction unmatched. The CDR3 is CASRSGQGSYGYTF. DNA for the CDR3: TGTGCCAGTAGGTCCGGACAGGGGTCTTATGGCTACACCTTC. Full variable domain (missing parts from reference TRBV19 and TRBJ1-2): DGGITQSPKYLFRKEGQNVTLSCEQNLNHDAMYWYRQDPGQGLRLIYYSQIVNDFQKGDIAEGYSVSREKKESFPLTVTSAQKNPTAFYLCASRSGQGSYGYTFGSGTRLTVV.

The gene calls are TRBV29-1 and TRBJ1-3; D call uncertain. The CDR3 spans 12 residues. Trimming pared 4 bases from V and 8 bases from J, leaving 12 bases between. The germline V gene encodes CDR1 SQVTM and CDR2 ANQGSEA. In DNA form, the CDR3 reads TGCAGCGTTGGGCTGTCCTCAGACACCATATATTTT. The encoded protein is CSVGLSSDTIYF.

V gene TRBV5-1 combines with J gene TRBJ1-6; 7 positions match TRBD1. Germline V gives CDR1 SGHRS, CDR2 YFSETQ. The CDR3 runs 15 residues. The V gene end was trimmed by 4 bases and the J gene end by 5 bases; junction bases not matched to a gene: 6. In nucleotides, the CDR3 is TGCGCCAGCAGCACCCGACAGGGTGATAATTCACCCCTCCACTTT. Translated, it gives CASSTRQGDNSPLHF.

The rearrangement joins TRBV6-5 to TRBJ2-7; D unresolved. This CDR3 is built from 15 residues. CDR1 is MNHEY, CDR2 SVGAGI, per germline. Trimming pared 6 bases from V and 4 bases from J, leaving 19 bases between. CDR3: CASRVWGRSTYEQYF. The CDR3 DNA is TGTGCCAGCAGGGTTTGGGGTAGGTCCACGTACGAGCAGTACTTC.

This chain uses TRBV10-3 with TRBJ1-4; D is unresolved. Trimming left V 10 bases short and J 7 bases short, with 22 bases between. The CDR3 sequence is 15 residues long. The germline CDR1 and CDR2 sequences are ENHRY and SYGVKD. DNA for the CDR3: TGTGCCACCAAGCCCCCCGACGGTACCCCTGAAAAACTGTTTTTT. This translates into CATKPPDGTPEKLFF.

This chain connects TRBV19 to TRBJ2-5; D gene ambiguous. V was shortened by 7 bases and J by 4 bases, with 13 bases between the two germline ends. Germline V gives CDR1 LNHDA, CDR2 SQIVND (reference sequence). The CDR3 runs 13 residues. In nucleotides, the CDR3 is TGTGCCAGTACCGATGGAGCCTTAGAGACCCAGTACTTC. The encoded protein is CASTDGALETQYF. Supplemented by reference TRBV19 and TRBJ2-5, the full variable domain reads DGGITQSPKYLFRKEGQNVTLSCEQNLNHDAMYWYRQDPGQGLRLIYYSQIVNDFQKGDIAEGYSVSREKKESFPLTVTSAQKNPTAFYLCASTDGALETQYFGPGTRLLVL.

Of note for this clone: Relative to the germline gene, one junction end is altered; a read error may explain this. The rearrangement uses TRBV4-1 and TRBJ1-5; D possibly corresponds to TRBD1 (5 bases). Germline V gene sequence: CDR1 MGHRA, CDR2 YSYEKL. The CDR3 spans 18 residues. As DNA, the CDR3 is TGCGCCAGCAGCCCCGGGTGGGGCCCACTCGAGGGAAATCTGCCCCAGCATTTT. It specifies CASSPGWGPLEGNLPQHF.

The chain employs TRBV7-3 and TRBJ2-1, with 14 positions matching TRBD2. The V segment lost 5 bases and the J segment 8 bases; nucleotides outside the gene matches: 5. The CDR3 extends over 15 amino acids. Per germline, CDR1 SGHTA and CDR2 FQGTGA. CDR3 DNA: TGTGCCAGCAGCCTAGGGACTAGCGGGAGCCATGAGCAGTTCTTC. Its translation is CASSLGTSGSHEQFF. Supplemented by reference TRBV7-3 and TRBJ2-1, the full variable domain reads GAGVSQTPSNKVTEKGKYVELRCDPISGHTALYWYRQSLGQGPEFLIYFQGTGAADDSGLPNDRFFAVRPEGSVSTLKIQRTERGDSAVYLCASSLGTSGSHEQFFGPGTRLTVL.

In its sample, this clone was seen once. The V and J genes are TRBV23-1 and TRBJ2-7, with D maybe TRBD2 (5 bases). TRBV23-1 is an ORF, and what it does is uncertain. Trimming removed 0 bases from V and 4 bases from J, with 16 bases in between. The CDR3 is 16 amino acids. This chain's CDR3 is CASSQSLRVHRYEQYF. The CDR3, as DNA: TGCGCCAGCAGTCAATCGTTGAGGGTTCATCGGTACGAGCAGTACTTC.

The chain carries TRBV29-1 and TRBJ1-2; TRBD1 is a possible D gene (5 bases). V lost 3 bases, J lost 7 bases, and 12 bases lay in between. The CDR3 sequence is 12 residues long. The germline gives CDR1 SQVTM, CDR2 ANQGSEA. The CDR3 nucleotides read TGCAGCGTTGACAACAGTGGGGCTGGCTACACCTTC. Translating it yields CSVDNSGAGYTF.

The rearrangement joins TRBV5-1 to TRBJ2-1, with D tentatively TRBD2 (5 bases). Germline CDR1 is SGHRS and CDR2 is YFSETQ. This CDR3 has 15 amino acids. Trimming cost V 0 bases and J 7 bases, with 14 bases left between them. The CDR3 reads CASSLVFGGLNEQFF. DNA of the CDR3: TGCGCCAGCAGCTTGGTATTCGGCGGGCTGAATGAGCAGTTCTTC. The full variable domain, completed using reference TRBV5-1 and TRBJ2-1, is KAGVTQTPRYLIKTRGQQVTLSCSPISGHRSVSWYQQTPGQGLQFLFEYFSETQRNKGNFPGRFSGRQFSNSRSEMNVSTLELGDSALYLCASSLVFGGLNEQFFGPGTRLTVL.

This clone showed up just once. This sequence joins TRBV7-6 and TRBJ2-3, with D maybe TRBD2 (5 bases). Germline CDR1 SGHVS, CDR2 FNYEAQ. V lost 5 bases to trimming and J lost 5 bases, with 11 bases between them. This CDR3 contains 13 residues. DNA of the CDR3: TGTGCCAGCAGCCCCCGGACTCGAGATACGCAGTATTTT. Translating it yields CASSPRTRDTQYF.

The CDR3 is CASSSSSYEQYF. Here the CDR3 DNA reads TGTGCCAGCAGTTCTAGCTCCTACGAGCAGTACTTC. V gene TRBV7-9 combines with J gene TRBJ2-7; D unclear. CDR1 is SEHNR and CDR2 is FQNEAQ in the germline V gene (reference sequence). V lost 6 bases, J lost 0 bases, and 6 bases lay in between. The CDR3 runs to 12 residues.

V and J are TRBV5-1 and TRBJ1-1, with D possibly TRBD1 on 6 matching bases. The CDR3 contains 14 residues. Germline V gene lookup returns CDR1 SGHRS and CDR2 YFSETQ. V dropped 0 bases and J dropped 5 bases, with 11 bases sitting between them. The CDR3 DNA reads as TGCGCCAGCAGCTTGGTGGGGGCAGGGACTGAAGCTTTCTTT. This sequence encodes CASSLVGAGTEAFF.